What follows are 27 T cell receptor beta chains derived from one specimen sequenced in a study of identical twins (dated by TCRdb to 2015 to 2016). The receptor library was made with 5' RACE. TCRdb shows the sequencer as Illumina HiSeq 2000. The raw public reads went through TCRdb reprocessing: fastp at Q25, MiXCR clone calling, in-frame beta chains kept. Every distinct CDR3 protein forms one entry, paired with its most common genes and DNA. A total of approximately 500,000 distinct CDR3 sequences appear in this sample, around 24% of them only once. The ten largest clonotypes hold roughly 2.8% of the sample. These same records also appear under a second study, on T cells expressing NK-cell markers.

Sequencing input: CD4+ T cells sorted from blood. The source of these receptors is a woman aged 18 to 35 in good health.

The chain is built from TRBV4-3 and TRBJ2-5, with 7 bases matching TRBD2. The CDR3 sequence is 16 residues long. CDR1 and CDR2 from the germline V gene are LGHNA and YSLEER. The V and J ends lost 1 base and 5 bases, in that order; junction bases with no gene match: 10. The CDR3 nucleotides are TGCGCCAGCAGCCAAGTTAGCGGCGGGGGATGGGAGACCCAGTACTTC. Residues: CASSQVSGGGWETQYF.

This chain links TRBV20-1 with TRBJ2-1; D tentatively fits TRBD1 or TRBD2 (7 bases each). Looked up from germline, CDR1 is DFQATT and CDR2 is SNEGSKA (reference sequence). V shed 0 bases and J shed 7 bases, with 13 bases lying between them. The CDR3 loop spans 14 amino acids. The CDR3 region has the DNA TGCAGTGCTAGAGATGGCAGGGGGGGGAATGAGCAGTTCTTC. Its protein is CSARDGRGGNEQFF.

The chain couples TRBV9 to TRBJ1-2, with 7 positions matching TRBD1. This CDR3 has 14 residues. The V segment lost 0 bases and the J segment 7 bases; nucleotides outside the gene matches: 6. Per germline, CDR1 SGDLS and CDR2 YYNGEE. CDR3 sequence reads: CASSVVGAGGGYTF. The CDR3 nucleotides read TGTGCCAGCAGCGTAGTCGGAGCAGGGGGTGGCTACACCTTC. The full variable domain, completed using reference TRBV9 and TRBJ1-2, is DSGVTQTPKHLITATGQRVTLRCSPRSGDLSVYWYQQSLDQGLQFLIQYYNGEERAKGNILERFSAQQFPDLHSELNLSSLELGDSALYFCASSVVGAGGGYTFGSGTRLTVV.

This clonotype showed up just a few times. The chain combines TRBV6-5 with TRBJ2-5; 11 bases are a match to TRBD2. The V and J ends lost 4 bases and 2 bases, in that order; junction bases with no gene match: 3. Germline V gene data show CDR1 as MNHEY and CDR2 as SVGAGI. The CDR3 contains 15 residues. The CDR3 spells CASSLAGGTQETQYF. CDR3 coding DNA: TGTGCCAGCAGTTTAGCGGGGGGGACTCAAGAGACCCAGTACTTC.

This sequence joins TRBV5-1 and TRBJ2-1, with D tentatively TRBD1 (6 bases). V lost 4 bases and J lost 5, with 16 bases in between. CDR1 is SGHRS and CDR2 is YFSETQ in the germline V gene. CDR3 length equals 15 residues. In DNA form, the CDR3 reads TGCGCCAGCAGCCGTTTGCCCAGGGGAAACAATGAGCAGTTCTTC. Its translation is CASSRLPRGNNEQFF. Combining the CDR3 with reference TRBV5-1 and TRBJ2-1 gives the whole variable domain KAGVTQTPRYLIKTRGQQVTLSCSPISGHRSVSWYQQTPGQGLQFLFEYFSETQRNKGNFPGRFSGRQFSNSRSEMNVSTLELGDSALYLCASSRLPRGNNEQFFGPGTRLTVL.

Worth noting for this clonotype: The junction departs from germline at one end; a sequencing error may be responsible. J is TRBJ1-2 and V is TRBV27; D remains ambiguous. The CDR3 consists of 13 residues. Germline V gives CDR1 MNHEY, CDR2 SMNVEV (reference sequence). As DNA, the CDR3 is TGTGCCAGCGGTTTTGGCCCCGGCTATGGCTACACCTTC. This codes for CASGFGPGYGYTF.

The J gene is TRBJ2-4, the V gene TRBV10-3; D is uncertain. This CDR3 has 15 residues. Trimming took off 4 bases at V and 0 bases at J, with 10 bases between the two ends. Germline V CDR1 and CDR2: ENHRY, SYGVKD. The CDR3 spells CAISGGDVAKNIQYF. CDR3 sequence (DNA): TGTGCCATCAGTGGCGGAGACGTAGCCAAAAACATTCAGTACTTC.

There are a few counts of this clonotype. This chain uses TRBV6-5 with TRBJ2-3; TRBD2 matches at 9 bases. V lost 2 bases and J lost 5; bases outside the gene matches: 2. Germline lookup yields CDR1 MNHEY and CDR2 SVGAGI. The CDR3 contains 14 residues. The CDR3 sequence is CASSYAGGQDTQYF. The CDR3 coding sequence is TGTGCCAGCAGTTACGCGGGGGGGCAAGATACGCAGTATTTT.

The rearrangement uses TRBV27 and TRBJ2-5; 13 bases are a match to TRBD2. The CDR3 loop spans 18 amino acids. Germline CDR1 MNHEY, CDR2 SMNVEV (reference sequence). Trimming at V came to 6 bases and at J to 1 base, leaving 11 bases not matched to a gene. CDR3 residues: CASRLFMGLAGLQETQYF. The CDR3 region has the DNA TGTGCCAGCAGGCTTTTCATGGGACTAGCGGGGCTCCAAGAGACCCAGTACTTC.

This clonotype was recorded a few times. This rearrangement joins TRBV7-9 to TRBJ2-7; D is undetermined. V was shortened by 4 bases and J by 3 bases, with 13 bases between the two germline ends. Per germline, CDR1 SEHNR and CDR2 FQNEAQ (reference sequence). This CDR3 is built from 14 residues. The CDR3 spells CASSSPDGYYEQYF. CDR3 nucleotides: TGTGCCAGCAGCTCTCCCGACGGATACTACGAGCAGTACTTC.

This rearrangement joins TRBV2 to TRBJ2-7; 7 bases align to TRBD2. Germline values: CDR1 SNHLY, CDR2 FYNNEI. The CDR3 runs to 13 residues. J was trimmed by 7 bases and V by 7 bases; bases with no gene match: 10. The CDR3 DNA follows: TGTGCCAGCATGGTGGGGTTAGCGGGTGAGCAGTACTTC. As protein: CASMVGLAGEQYF. Based on the CDR3 plus reference TRBV2 and TRBJ2-7, the full variable domain is EPEVTQTPSHQVTQMGQEVILRCVPISNHLYFYWYRQILGQKVEFLVSFYNNEISEKSEIFDDQFSVERPDGSNFTLKIRSTKLEDSAMYFCASMVGLAGEQYFGPGTRLTVT.

This clonotype appeared a few times. CDR3 residues: CSARARSEAFF. CDR3 nucleotide sequence: TGCAGTGCTAGAGCCCGCTCTGAAGCTTTCTTT. The rearrangement uses TRBV20-1 and TRBJ1-1; D gene unclear. V was shortened by 1 base and J by 6 bases, with 6 bases between the two germline ends. The CDR3 is 11 residues long. CDR1 and CDR2 (germline): DFQATT, SNEGSKA (reference sequence).

The rearrangement joins TRBV5-1 to TRBJ2-7; 8 nucleotides line up with TRBD2. V dropped 0 bases and J dropped 3; count of bases not matched to a gene: 5. This CDR3 has 15 residues. Germline V gene data show CDR1 as SGHRS and CDR2 as YFSETQ. CDR3 in amino acids: CASSLVIGRDYEQYF. Written as DNA, the CDR3 is TGCGCCAGCAGCTTGGTGATCGGGAGGGACTACGAGCAGTACTTC.

The chain recombines TRBV2 with TRBJ1-5; TRBD1 agrees at 10 bases. The V gene's germline CDR1 is SNHLY and CDR2 FYNNEI. The J segment lost 16 bases and the V segment lost 2 bases, leaving 14 bases of the junction unmatched. This CDR3 comprises 15 residues. The CDR3 sequence: CASSERGQGLTGHHF. Here the CDR3 DNA reads TGTGCCAGCAGTGAAAGGGGACAGGGGCTAACGGGCCATCATTTT.

This clonotype has a handful of counts. The chain recombines TRBV10-3 with TRBJ2-2; 8 nucleotides align to TRBD1. The CDR3 is 19 residues long. J lost 0 bases, V lost 6 bases, and 15 bases had no gene match. Per germline, CDR1 ENHRY and CDR2 SYGVKD. CDR3 sequence: CAISFPPGQALANTGELFF. The CDR3 region has the DNA TGTGCCATCAGCTTTCCGCCGGGACAGGCGCTGGCGAACACCGGGGAGCTGTTTTTT.

J is TRBJ1-1 and V is TRBV5-1; D is uncertain. Germline V gene lookup returns CDR1 SGHRS and CDR2 YFSETQ. V was trimmed by 2 bases and J by 0 bases, leaving 11 bases between them. This CDR3 spans 15 amino acids. The CDR3 protein is CASSFKGFMNTEAFF. The CDR3 DNA is TGCGCCAGCAGCTTCAAAGGCTTTATGAACACTGAAGCTTTCTTT.

The V and J genes are TRBV5-6 and TRBJ2-3; 13 nucleotides agree with TRBD2. This CDR3 is built from 16 residues. The V gene's germline CDR1 is SGHDT and CDR2 YYEEEE. The ends lost 3 bases at V and 8 bases at J; junction bases unmatched: 9. CDR3 in amino acids: CASSSTGLAGTGTQYF. The CDR3 DNA follows: TGTGCCAGCAGCTCGACGGGACTAGCGGGAACGGGTACGCAGTATTTT.

This clonotype was detected ten times or more. The rearrangement uses TRBV11-2 and TRBJ1-1; 8 nucleotides line up with TRBD1. CDR3 length: 19 amino acids. CDR1 and CDR2 (germline): SGHAT, FQNNGV. With 5 bases clipped from V and 3 bases from J, the junction kept 20 bases outside the gene matches. DNA for the CDR3: TGTGCCAGCAGCGCCTTCCCTATCGGACAGGGCGGAGGGGACACTGAAGCTTTCTTT. Residues: CASSAFPIGQGGGDTEAFF.

V gene TRBV5-1 combines with J gene TRBJ1-1, with a possible D match to TRBD1 (5 bases). Trimming stripped 1 base from V and 5 bases from J, with 12 bases between. The CDR3 is 14 residues long. Germline loops: CDR1 SGHRS, CDR2 YFSETQ. The CDR3 spells CASSLWQGGTEAFF. CDR3 nucleotides: TGCGCCAGCAGCTTGTGGCAGGGAGGGACTGAAGCTTTCTTT.

This clonotype was observed a few times. V gene TRBV7-3 combines with J gene TRBJ1-1; maybe TRBD1 (6 bases). Trimming left V 5 bases short and J 1 base short, with 20 bases between. The CDR3 runs 17 residues. CDR1 is SGHTA, CDR2 FQGTGA, per germline. This CDR3 is CASSPTPQGIGNTEAFF. The CDR3 coding sequence is TGTGCCAGCAGCCCCACCCCACAGGGTATTGGGAACACTGAAGCTTTCTTT.

This clonotype was counted only a few times. The chain carries TRBV20-1 and TRBJ2-3; D may be TRBD1 (6 bases). CDR1 and CDR2 from the germline V gene are DFQATT and SNEGSKA (reference sequence). This CDR3 spans 14 amino acids. V was trimmed by 3 bases and J by 2 bases, leaving 12 bases between them. The CDR3 reads CSARPGTYTDTQYF. The CDR3 DNA sequence: TGCAGTGCTAGGCCGGGGACATACACAGATACGCAGTATTTT.

This clonotype was seen only a few times. The chain is built from TRBV6-1 and TRBJ2-7; 7 bases align to TRBD1. Trimming at V came to 5 bases and at J to 4 bases, leaving 11 bases not matched to a gene. The CDR3 runs to 15 residues. The germline CDR1 and CDR2 sequences are MNHNS and SASEGT. This CDR3 reads CASSPRQGTVYEQYF. The CDR3 DNA reads as TGTGCCAGCAGTCCGCGACAGGGTACGGTTTACGAGCAGTACTTC.

This clonotype was found a few times. This chain links TRBV10-3 with TRBJ2-5; 7 positions agree with TRBD1. CDR1 and CDR2 (germline): ENHRY, SYGVKD. The CDR3 totals 15 residues. V trimming: 2 bases; J trimming: 1 base; junction bases outside the gene matches: 4. The CDR3 region is CAISETYRGQETQYF. In DNA, the CDR3 is TGTGCCATCAGTGAGACCTACAGGGGCCAAGAGACCCAGTACTTC.

This sequence joins TRBV20-1 and TRBJ1-2, with TRBD1 matching over 10 bases. The CDR3 is 13 residues long. Germline trimming cut 6 bases from V and 5 bases from J; bases unmatched to any gene: 6. The germline gives CDR1 DFQATT, CDR2 SNEGSKA (reference sequence). The CDR3 nucleotides are TGCAGTGCGGTCCGGGACAGGGGATATGGCTACACCTTC. This gives the protein CSAVRDRGYGYTF.

The chain recombines TRBV12-3 or TRBV12-4 with TRBJ2-1; 10 nucleotides align to TRBD2. Unmatched junction bases numbered 10, after V lost 7 bases and J lost 10 bases. The CDR3 sequence is 14 residues long. This CDR3 reads CASKQLAGLNEQFF. The DNA of the CDR3 is TGTGCCAGCAAACAACTAGCGGGGCTCAACGAGCAGTTCTTC.

The chain joins TRBV20-1 to TRBJ2-1; 11 positions match TRBD2. The CDR3 length is 14 residues. Trimming took 5 bases from V and 10 from J; bases not matched to a gene: 10. The germline CDR1 and CDR2 sequences are DFQATT and SNEGSKA (reference sequence). The CDR3 bases are TGCAGTGCTCCCCTTAGCGGGAGGGCCGGGGAGCAGTTCTTC. Amino acids: CSAPLSGRAGEQFF.

The sample holds a few counts of this clonotype. The chain links TRBV12-5 to TRBJ1-1; no firm D call. From germline, CDR1 is LGHNT and CDR2 FRNRAP. The CDR3 totals 15 residues. V lost 0 bases and J lost 1, with 9 bases in between. The CDR3 DNA sequence: TGTGCTAGTGGTTTGGTTAGGCAAACGAACACTGAAGCTTTCTTT. Translated, it gives CASGLVRQTNTEAFF.